The 2 T cell receptor beta chains given below trace back to one sample, sequenced in a study of T cells in Graves' hyperthyroidism and ophthalmopathy (dated by TCRdb to between 2018 and 2021). The protocol used for the library was multiplex PCR. Data came from an Illumina HiSeq 2000. TCR beta CDR3 regions were amplified from RNA transcripts. For the first round of RT-PCR on the TCR CDR3, the HTBI primer set was used together with the Qiagen OneStep RT-PCR kit. Using fastp trimming at Q25 and MiXCR clonotype assembly, TCRdb reanalyzed the public sequencing data and kept in-frame beta chains. Identical CDR3 proteins give one entry, which carries the most common genes and DNA. The sample contains 200,000 to 250,000 distinct CDR3 sequences, about 17% of them found a single time. In total, the top ten clones hold about 56% of the sample. The sample taken for sequencing was blood. Receptors were obtained from a woman in her fifties or sixties with Graves' hyperthyroidism.

This clonotype was seen at least ten times. The chain is built from TRBV28 and TRBJ1-2; 7 nucleotides align to TRBD1. The germline gives CDR1 MDHEN, CDR2 SYDVKM. The CDR3 is 15 residues long. V lost 6 bases to trimming and J lost 6 bases; unmatched junction nucleotides: 13. The CDR3 protein is CASRKRTGATHGYTF. In DNA form, the CDR3 reads TGTGCCAGCAGGAAACGGACAGGCGCTACCCATGGCTACACCTTC.

This clonotype was picked up a small number of times. A much bigger clone sits one base away, suggesting this may be a read error. Given the absence of the conserved phenylalanine or tryptophan at the CDR3 end, a read error is likely. The rearrangement joins TRBV13 to TRBJ2-7, with D tentatively TRBD1 or TRBD2 (5 bases each). CDR1 PRHDT and CDR2 FYEKMQ come from the germline V gene (reference sequence). This CDR3 region has 15 residues. Trimming stripped 4 bases from V and 1 base from J, with 14 bases between. CDR3 sequence (DNA): TGTGCCAGCAGCTCAGTGGGGCGGGCTTCCTACGAGCAGTACCTC. Translating gives CASSSVGRASYEQYL.